The rows below give T cell receptor beta chains drawn from one sample of a study of vaccination and CD4 T cells after COVID-19. A single record per CDR3 protein comes from TCRdb applying MiXCR to the PCR reads. The sample holds roughly 10,000 distinct CDR3 sequences, about 54% seen once. The antigens of these receptors remain unknown. The sample consisted of CD4+ T cells from blood, cultured in vitro. The receptors come from a human donor who had recovered from COVID-19. Both conserved end residues are part of each CDR3. The D gene is left open where the match is weak. Expanded clones are given a class, and other clones once, few, many or no size at all.

d_gene: .
v_gene: TRBV5-4
j_gene: TRBJ1-3
abundance: .
CDR3nt: TGTGCCAGCAGCCCCGACAGCTCTGGAAACACCATATATTTT
CDR3aa: CASSPDSSGNTIYF

d_gene: .
v_gene: TRBV21-1
j_gene: TRBJ2-6
abundance: .
CDR3nt: TGTGCAGCAGCATCAATCGAAAAAGTCCTGACTTTC
CDR3aa: CAAASIEKVLTF

d_gene: .
v_gene: TRBV25-1
j_gene: TRBJ1-5
abundance: .
CDR3nt: TGTGCCAGCAGACAGCCGGGAAATAAAGGCTCAGAAACGGCCCAGCATTTT
CDR3aa: CASRQPGNKGSETAQHF

d_gene: TRBD1
v_gene: TRBV12-3/TRBV12-4
j_gene: TRBJ1-1
abundance: .
CDR3nt: TGTGCCAGCAGCCGGACAGGGGGCGCATTTGAAGCTTTCTTT
CDR3aa: CASSRTGGAFEAFF

d_gene: TRBD1
v_gene: TRBV6-1
j_gene: TRBJ2-7
abundance: few
CDR3nt: TGTGCCAGCACTCGAGCCGGGACAGGGGGCAACTACGAGCAGTACTTC
CDR3aa: CASTRAGTGGNYEQYF

d_gene: TRBD2
v_gene: TRBV12-3/TRBV12-4
j_gene: TRBJ2-7
abundance: few
CDR3nt: TGTGCCAGCAGTGAGGGCGGGGGGGCCGGCGAGCAGTACTTC
CDR3aa: CASSEGGGAGEQYF

d_gene: TRBD1
v_gene: TRBV7-9
j_gene: TRBJ1-4
abundance: .
CDR3nt: TGCGCCAGCAGCTCGACAGGGGGAAAGGGTGAAAAACTGTTTTTT
CDR3aa: CASSSTGGKGEKLFF

d_gene: .
v_gene: TRBV7-8
j_gene: TRBJ1-1
abundance: .
CDR3nt: TGTGCCAGCAGCTTAAATCTCGGGGGGCAGAACACTGAAGCTTTCTTT
CDR3aa: CASSLNLGGQNTEAFF

d_gene: TRBD1
v_gene: TRBV20-1
j_gene: TRBJ2-1
abundance: .
CDR3nt: TGCAGTGCTACCCCTCGGGACAGAGTCTACAATGAGCAGTTCTTC
CDR3aa: CSATPRDRVYNEQFF

d_gene: .
v_gene: TRBV30
j_gene: TRBJ2-7
abundance: few
CDR3nt: TGTGCCTGTTCATCCAGAGTTTCCTACGAGCAGTACTTC
CDR3aa: CACSSRVSYEQYF

d_gene: .
v_gene: TRBV11-2
j_gene: TRBJ1-1
abundance: .
CDR3nt: TGTGCCAGCAGCTTCGGCAGGGACACTGAAGCTTTCTTT
CDR3aa: CASSFGRDTEAFF

d_gene: .
v_gene: TRBV5-6
j_gene: TRBJ2-7
abundance: .
CDR3nt: TGTGCCAGCAGCATCCGGGGACACTCCTACGAGCAGTACTTC
CDR3aa: CASSIRGHSYEQYF

d_gene: TRBD1
v_gene: TRBV19
j_gene: TRBJ1-4
abundance: .
CDR3nt: TGTGCCAGTAGACAGGGGGCTAATAATGAAAAACTGTTTTTT
CDR3aa: CASRQGANNEKLFF

d_gene: .
v_gene: TRBV30
j_gene: TRBJ2-7
abundance: .
CDR3nt: TGTGCCTGGAGGGTGACAGGCCCCTACGAGCAGTACTTC
CDR3aa: CAWRVTGPYEQYF

d_gene: .
v_gene: TRBV5-1
j_gene: TRBJ1-6
abundance: .
CDR3nt: TGCGCCAGCAGCTTGGCCGGGGGAGACTATTCACCCCTCCACTTT
CDR3aa: CASSLAGGDYSPLHF

d_gene: .
v_gene: TRBV19
j_gene: TRBJ1-6
abundance: .
CDR3nt: TGTGCCAGTAGCAACAGCCAGAGCTCCTATAATTCACCCCTCCACTTT
CDR3aa: CASSNSQSSYNSPLHF

d_gene: .
v_gene: TRBV6-5
j_gene: TRBJ1-2
abundance: .
CDR3nt: TGTGCCAGCAGTTACGATCCAGGGGAGTGGGGATCCTATGGCTACACCTTC
CDR3aa: CASSYDPGEWGSYGYTF

d_gene: TRBD1
v_gene: TRBV11-3
j_gene: TRBJ1-1
abundance: .
CDR3nt: TGTGCCAGCAGCTCACAGGGGTACACTGAAGCTTTCTTT
CDR3aa: CASSSQGYTEAFF

d_gene: .
v_gene: TRBV27
j_gene: TRBJ2-2
abundance: few
CDR3nt: TGTGCCAGCAGCAGGACAGTGAACACCGGGGAGCTGTTTTTT
CDR3aa: CASSRTVNTGELFF

d_gene: TRBD1
v_gene: TRBV10-1
j_gene: TRBJ1-5
abundance: .
CDR3nt: TGCGCCAGCAGTCGTCCCGGGACAGGGATCAATCAGCCCCAGCATTTT
CDR3aa: CASSRPGTGINQPQHF

d_gene: TRBD1
v_gene: TRBV9
j_gene: TRBJ1-2
abundance: .
CDR3nt: TGTGCCAGCAGTCCCGTACCGGGGCAGGGGGCGCGGGGCTACACCTTC
CDR3aa: CASSPVPGQGARGYTF

d_gene: .
v_gene: TRBV27
j_gene: TRBJ1-1
abundance: few
CDR3nt: TGTGCCACCTACAGAACCGGGAGCTTAACTTTGAACACTGAAGCTTTCTTT
CDR3aa: CATYRTGSLTLNTEAFF

d_gene: .
v_gene: TRBV11-2
j_gene: TRBJ2-2
abundance: .
CDR3nt: TGTGCCAGCAGCCTCCTTCGTGCCACCGGGGAGCTGTTTTTT
CDR3aa: CASSLLRATGELFF

d_gene: .
v_gene: TRBV5-1
j_gene: TRBJ2-1
abundance: once
CDR3nt: TGCGCCAGCAGCCTGGAGCATTACAATGAGCAGTTCTTC
CDR3aa: CASSLEHYNEQFF

d_gene: .
v_gene: TRBV14
j_gene: TRBJ2-1
abundance: .
CDR3nt: TGTGCCAGCAGCCACCTCCTACTGCGTGACACGCCCACCTACAATGAGCAGTTCTTC
CDR3aa: CASSHLLLRDTPTYNEQFF

d_gene: TRBD2
v_gene: TRBV11-3
j_gene: TRBJ2-5
abundance: .
CDR3nt: TGTGCCAGCAGCCCACAGCGGGGGGGACCAGAGACCCAGTACTTC
CDR3aa: CASSPQRGGPETQYF